The 7 T cell receptor beta chains reported below all come from one sample, sequenced in a study of T-cell memory formation after mild COVID-19. Using its own MiXCR run on the 5' RACE reads, TCRdb lists one record per CDR3 protein. Here the sample spans about 310,000 distinct CDR3 sequences, approximately 19% being singletons. Specimen: PBMCs or a T cell subset sorted from them (not recorded which). These receptors were collected from a man aged 18 to 30 who had mild COVID-19 (a few samples of this study predate the infection). Cell type and time point are not known.

This chain links TRBV5-4 with TRBJ2-5, with D perhaps matching TRBD1 or TRBD2 (5 bases each). CDR1 SGHNT and CDR2 YYREEE come from the germline V gene (reference sequence). V was clipped by 5 bases and J by 3 bases, with 11 bases between them. There are 13 residues in the CDR3. CDR3 region: CASRTGTEETQYF. The CDR3 DNA sequence: TGTGCCAGCAGAACCGGGACCGAAGAGACCCAGTACTTC. Supplemented by reference TRBV5-4 and TRBJ2-5, the full variable domain reads ETGVTQSPTHLIKTRGQQVTLRCSSQSGHNTVSWYQQALGQGPQFIFQYYREEENGRGNFPPRFSGLQFPNYSSELNVNALELDDSALYLCASRTGTEETQYFGPGTRLLVL.

The gene calls are TRBV6-6 and TRBJ1-2; perhaps TRBD1 as D (6 bases). The CDR3 has 16 residues. From germline, CDR1 is MNHNY and CDR2 SVGAGI (reference sequence). Trimming removed 0 bases at V and 2 bases at J, with 13 bases between. Here the CDR3 DNA reads TGTGCCAGCAGTTACTCGAACAGGGATGGGAACTATGGCTACACCTTC. The encoded protein is CASSYSNRDGNYGYTF.

The sample holds many counts of this clonotype. The chain carries TRBV3-1 and TRBJ2-3; tentatively, D is TRBD2 (6 bases). CDR3 length: 14 amino acids. Germline loops: CDR1 LGHDT, CDR2 YNNKEL (reference sequence). Trimming shortened V by 3 bases and J by 0 bases, and 7 bases separated the two germline ends. In DNA, the CDR3 is TGTGCCAGCAGCCAGGAGGGGAGCACAGATACGCAGTATTTT. This translates into CASSQEGSTDTQYF.

A few counts support this clonotype. The chain uses TRBV29-1 and TRBJ2-1; TRBD2 matches at 8 bases. Germline loops: CDR1 SQVTM, CDR2 ANQGSEA. J was trimmed by 9 bases and V by 4 bases; bases with no gene match: 5. The CDR3 runs to 12 residues. Here the CDR3 reads CSVGSSGVEQFF. The DNA for the CDR3 is TGCAGCGTTGGGAGTAGCGGGGTTGAGCAGTTCTTC.

This clonotype was seen more than once but under ten times. An end of the junction does not agree with germline; a read error may underlie this. CDR3 coding DNA: TGTGCCAGCAGCCTCCGGACGGGTTCCTACGAGCAGTACTTC. Translating gives CASSLRTGSYEQYF. The V call is TRBV5-1, the J call TRBJ2-7; D uncertain. From germline, CDR1 is SGHRS and CDR2 YFSETQ. This CDR3 spans 14 amino acids.

CDR3 coding DNA: TGTGCCAGCAGTTACTCCCCGGAGGGATATGAGCAGTTCTTC. Its protein is CASSYSPEGYEQFF. The chain employs TRBV6-2 or TRBV6-3 and TRBJ2-1, with D possibly TRBD2 on 6 matching bases. The CDR3 runs to 14 residues. Trimming pared 0 bases from V and 8 bases from J, leaving 11 bases between. Germline-derived CDR1 and CDR2 are MNHEY and SVGEGT.

J is TRBJ2-1 and V is TRBV11-2; D not certain. This CDR3 is built from 12 residues. Trimming took off 0 bases at V and 6 bases at J, with 3 bases between the two ends. Germline CDR1 is SGHAT and CDR2 is FQNNGV. DNA for the CDR3: TGTGCCAGCAGCTTAGAGATCAATGAGCAGTTCTTC. Its protein product is CASSLEINEQFF.